This TCR beta chain was identified in a study of cytomegalovirus exposure and HLA in healthy donors. These donors were members of the roughly 120-subject validation cohort, a group separate from the roughly 670-subject first cohort. Sequencing was performed with immunoSEQ multiplex PCR; in TCRdb, only in-frame clones are kept and a portion is missing. The sample has about 120,000 clones, roughly 90% seen once. V was trimmed by 1 base and J by 4 bases, leaving 20 bases between them. This CDR3 has 17 amino acids. CDR1 and CDR2 (germline): SGHRS, YFSETQ. Sample: PBMCs. This clonotype originated in a woman aged 18-35 years in good health and CMV-seropositive. V is TRBV5-1 and J is TRBJ1-1; D gene uncertain. This CDR3 is CASSLHSERVDCTEAFF. The CDR3 DNA sequence: TGCGCCAGCAGCTTGCATTCGGAGCGGGTTGATTGCACTGAAGCTTTCTTT.